This is a list of T cell receptor beta chains from one sample in a study of blood T cell repertoires in COVID-19. Here immunoSEQ multiplex PCR was the method, and the copy in TCRdb shows in-frame clones only, minus some. The sample has under 80,000 clones; nearly 80% are singletons. Sample: peripheral blood. The receptors derive from a human donor in a cohort sampled during active COVID-19. CDR3s leave out the opening cysteine and the closing phenylalanine or tryptophan. The order of the fields is V gene, J gene, CDR3 length, CDR3 protein.

v_call: TRBV7-9
j_call: TRBJ1-1
cdr3_length: 14
cdr3_aa: ASSLGIGLSGPEAF

v_call: TRBV27
j_call: TRBJ1-2
cdr3_length: 15
cdr3_aa: ASSQYAGAGSNYGYT

v_call: TRBV15
j_call: TRBJ1-5
cdr3_length: 13
cdr3_aa: ATSRAGGPNQPQH

v_call: TRBV11-1
j_call: TRBJ2-5
cdr3_length: 11
cdr3_aa: ASSPGRQETQY

v_call: TRBV5-1
j_call: TRBJ2-7
cdr3_length: 14
cdr3_aa: ASSSGGLAGNYEQY

v_call: TRBV28
j_call: TRBJ1-5
cdr3_length: 13
cdr3_aa: ASSSTGFVNQPQH

v_call: TRBV6-5
j_call: TRBJ2-1
cdr3_length: 12
cdr3_aa: ASYPVRTSNEQF

v_call: TRBV7-9
j_call: TRBJ2-7
cdr3_length: 12
cdr3_aa: ASSFSGGAFEQY

v_call: TRBV7-3
j_call: TRBJ2-1
cdr3_length: 15
cdr3_aa: ASSTTGAAMIGNEQF

v_call: TRBV10-3
j_call: TRBJ1-1
cdr3_length: 12
cdr3_aa: AISESRVGTEAF

v_call: TRBV6-5
j_call: TRBJ1-6
cdr3_length: 11
cdr3_aa: ASSRQGDSPLH

v_call: TRBV7-9
j_call: TRBJ2-3
cdr3_length: 15
cdr3_aa: ASSPKLGPPRGSAQY

v_call: TRBV7-9
j_call: TRBJ2-7
cdr3_length: 12
cdr3_aa: ASSWEGQGREQY